This T cell receptor beta chain is drawn from a study of T cells in women clearing cervical HPV infection. Whole-study context: Control women cleared a single incident HPV16 infection within 12 months. Case blood was drawn when the lesion was first found; control blood after infection became undetectable. Regarding the study as a whole: Richness plus V gene abundances separated cases from controls with AUC roughly 0.85.

On this clone: No antigen is known for it.

Average input was around 1,300 ng genomic DNA for immunoSEQ TCR beta CDR3 amplification. This table comes from immunoSEQ multiplex PCR, and its TCRdb copy is limited to in-frame clones, with some not included. The sample data list 20,000 to 25,000 clones. The origin of this receptor is a woman between 18 and 70 years old with a cervical HPV16 infection that either progressed to CIN3+ or cleared (not recorded which). Sequencing was performed on blood buffy coat.

This CDR3 reads CARSPHKSLPVPGQGNSPLHF. The CDR3 bases that were read are TGTGCCAGAAGCCCCCATAAAAGTTTACCAGTTCCGGGACAGGGAAATTCACCC. This sequence joins TRBV5-3 and TRBJ1-6; 9 nucleotides match TRBD1. The read ends 3 residues shy of where the CDR3 ends; the end is completed using the germline J gene. TRBV5-3 is an open reading frame, and its role is uncertain. The trim removed 4 bases at V and 7 bases at J, leaving 24 bases unmatched. The CDR3 runs 21 residues.